This entry features one T cell receptor beta chain sequence. The clone's antigen remains unknown. No base-level quality is on record; no much larger clone is a single base apart. The data were obtained in a study of blood T cell repertoires in COVID-19 (dated by TCRdb to the early 2020s). About the full investigation: Samples covering the acute and convalescent phases of COVID-19 were provided by collaborators in the United States, Italy and Spain. The material from the prospective study consisted of cDNA or gDNA derived from T cells, B-cell-depleted T cells, or PBMCs. Subjects who had been exposed to COVID-19, were actively infected with it, or had recovered from it provided the deeply sampled blood TCRbeta repertoires that made up the dataset. The repertoires were released in a freely available public database intended as a resource for research on the immune response to SARS-CoV-2. Samples were obtained from the ongoing ImmuneRACE study (first 160 participants) and from approximately 1,200 subjects provided by 6 global collaborators. Sample metadata almost always included a de-identified subject ID, COVID-19 status, age in years and sex. Where HLA class I and class II types were available, the types were taken from metadata supplied by the sample provider, not from assay-based typing. Beyond this particular receptor, the publication reports: Clinical and demographic metadata were provided uncurated, with the amount varying by source and participant.

In Seattle, one collaborating source enrolled patients while the infection was active and tracked those patients longitudinally over the course of disease. The collaborating institutions used their own protocols to collect whole blood in K2EDTA tubes. For TCRbeta analysis, collaborators shipped samples in one of three forms: frozen whole blood, isolated PBMCs, or DNA extracted from either of those sample types. TCRbeta CDR3 regions were amplified from genomic DNA by means of the immunoSEQ Assay, a bias-controlled multiplex PCR. In the source study's methods: Nucleated cell counts per sample were estimated from amplification of reference gene primers within the assay. To quantify the absolute abundance of each unique TCRbeta CDR3 rearrangement, sequence reads were collapsed and filtered. Productive Simpson clonality was computed per sample as the square root of Simpson's diversity index over productive rearrangements. TCRdb provides this immuneACCESS table in a form limited to in-frame rearrangements. Some clones are lacking; in checked studies, under half of them reflect an unresolved V gene, and why the rest are absent is not known. That table furnishes V, J and clone size, whereas the DNA furnished D and trimming. The sample table lists fewer than 450,000 clones, more than 70% of them with a count of one. 7% to 8% of the sample comes from the top ten.

The TCR sequence derives from a woman aged 70 to 79 with COVID-19, enrolled during active disease. Sequenced input: peripheral blood.

The sequence in DNA is TGTGCCAGCAGTTTGGTTAGCGGGGGGGGAGGTACGCAGTATTTT. It codes for CASSLVSGGGGTQYF. The V and J segments used are TRBV27 and TRBJ2-3; the junction holds 11 bases that match TRBD2. V is cut back by 3 bases and J by 8 bases, with 7 bases in the junction unmatched. In the germline V gene (reference sequence), CDR1 corresponds to MNHEY and CDR2 to SMNVEV. Measured from the cysteine to the phenylalanine, the CDR3 is 15 residues long. The entry retains the CDR3 DNA only, 45 bases that are in frame from base 1.